This is a list of T cell receptor beta chains from one sample in a study of T cell responses to AZD1222 COVID-19 vaccine. Using immunoSEQ multiplex PCR, the repertoire was profiled, and TCRdb retains in-frame clones only, with some absent. The sample consists of about 140,000 clones, roughly 90% of them appearing once. The input for sequencing was peripheral blood, taken on day 0 of AZD1222 vaccination. All receptors come from an adult in good health. Both conserved end residues are part of each CDR3. Fields, in order: clone size, J gene, D gene, V gene, CDR3 DNA, CDR3 protein. D genes are given only for firm matches. Clone size is stated in some rows and not others, as once, few, many or a class when expanded.

.	TRBJ2-7	TRBD1	TRBV7-2	TGTGCCAGCAGCTTTAGGGGGCGACAATCCTACGAGCAGTACTTC	CASSFRGRQSYEQYF
few	TRBJ2-7	TRBD2	TRBV29-1	TGCAGCGTTGTAGGTAGCGGGAGGGCCTTAGGCGAGCAGTACTTC	CSVVGSGRALGEQYF
.	TRBJ1-4	.	TRBV5-1	TGCGCCAGCAGCTTGGATTCACTGCGTAATGAAAAACTGTTTTTT	CASSLDSLRNEKLFF
.	TRBJ1-2	.	TRBV19	TGTGCCAGTAGTATGCCCCCTCGGGGGGGGTTCTATGGCTACACCTTC	CASSMPPRGGFYGYTF
.	TRBJ1-6	.	TRBV11-2	TGTGCCAGCAGCTTAGATCGTCAGGGAAATTCACCCCTCCACTTT	CASSLDRQGNSPLHF
.	TRBJ1-1	.	TRBV28	TGTGCCAGCCACCCCGGGGGTGGACACACTGAAGCTTTCTTT	CASHPGGGHTEAFF
.	TRBJ2-3	TRBD1	TRBV7-3	TGTGCCAGCAGCTCCGGGACAGGGTCAGATACGCAGTATTTT	CASSSGTGSDTQYF
.	TRBJ2-7	TRBD1	TRBV3-1/TRBV3-2	TGTGCCAGCAGCCGAACCGGGACAGGGTTAAACGAGCAGTACTTC	CASSRTGTGLNEQYF
once	TRBJ2-7	.	TRBV7-2	TGTGCCAGCAGCTTCGGGACTGCAAGTTACGAGCAGTACTTC	CASSFGTASYEQYF
.	TRBJ2-5	.	TRBV5-6	TGTGCCAGCAGCGGGGGACTCCAGGAGACCCAGTACTTC	CASSGGLQETQYF
.	TRBJ2-2	.	TRBV18	TGTGCCAGCTCACCTCTAGCGACCGGGAACACCGGGGAGCTGTTTTTT	CASSPLATGNTGELFF
.	TRBJ1-1	TRBD1	TRBV5-1	TGCGCCAGCAGCACCCTACAGGGGACAAACACTGAAGCTTTCTTT	CASSTLQGTNTEAFF
.	TRBJ2-7	.	TRBV27	TGTGCCAGCAGTTTATCGGGACCCCCCAACGAGCAGTACTTC	CASSLSGPPNEQYF
.	TRBJ2-1	.	TRBV27	TGTGCCAGCAGTTTAATCCCCCTCCCTAGCACGGGTCGCAGGAATGAGCAGTTCTTC	CASSLIPLPSTGRRNEQFF
.	TRBJ2-7	TRBD1	TRBV10-2	TGCGCCACCAGGGTTGGGACAGGGCCCTACGAGCAGTACTTC	CATRVGTGPYEQYF
.	TRBJ1-3	.	TRBV29-1	TGCAGCGTTGAAGATAATCGCTCTGGAAACACCATATATTTT	CSVEDNRSGNTIYF
few	TRBJ1-2	.	TRBV6-5	TGTGCCAGTAGAGGGGGGGTATATGGCTACACCTTC	CASRGGVYGYTF
.	TRBJ1-2	.	TRBV29-1	TGCAGCGCACGAAGTTACGCCTTCTATGGCTACACCTTC	CSARSYAFYGYTF
.	TRBJ1-2	TRBD1	TRBV12-5	TGTGCTAGTGGTTTGCCTTCGGACAGGCTAACCTTC	CASGLPSDRLTF
once	TRBJ2-5	.	TRBV12-5	TGTGCTAGTGGGCCGGGACACATACAAGAGACCCAGTACTTC	CASGPGHIQETQYF
.	TRBJ1-1	.	TRBV19	TGTGCCAGTAGTATAGAGGGGACTCCCTCGAACACTGAAGCTTTCTTT	CASSIEGTPSNTEAFF
.	TRBJ1-6	.	TRBV15	TGTGCCACCAGCGCGGGGCAGTATAATTCACCCCTCCACTTT	CATSAGQYNSPLHF
.	TRBJ1-1	.	TRBV7-8	TGTGCCAGCAGCCCTGACACGATAGGCACTGAAGCTTTCTTT	CASSPDTIGTEAFF
.	TRBJ2-1	.	TRBV5-1	TGCGCCAGCAGCCGCCCAGGGATTGACCATGAGCAGTTCTTC	CASSRPGIDHEQFF
.	TRBJ2-1	TRBD2	TRBV28	TGTGCCAGCAGACCTCTAGCGGATCGTTTCAATGAGCAGTTCTTC	CASRPLADRFNEQFF
.	TRBJ1-1	TRBD1	TRBV19	TGTGCCAGTAGTAACGGGACAGGGGGCAGGACTGAAGCTTTCTTT	CASSNGTGGRTEAFF
.	TRBJ1-4	.	TRBV11-2	TGTGCCAGCAGCTTAAGTCAAGGATATGAAAAACTGTTTTTT	CASSLSQGYEKLFF
.	TRBJ1-2	TRBD1	TRBV28	TGTGCCAGCAGTCAAGGGACAGATAACTATGGCTACACCTTC	CASSQGTDNYGYTF
.	TRBJ1-1	.	TRBV5-1	TGCGCCAGCAGCTCGCTAGGGGTTGCCACTGAAGCTTTCTTT	CASSSLGVATEAFF
.	TRBJ2-7	.	TRBV11-2	TGTGCCAGCAGCTTAATCGGGCGCTCCTACGAGCAGTACTTC	CASSLIGRSYEQYF
.	TRBJ2-7	.	TRBV28	TGTGCCAGCAGCCCAGGGAGCGGGTTTCACTACGAGCAGTACTTC	CASSPGSGFHYEQYF
.	TRBJ1-1	.	TRBV30	TGTGCCTGGAAACGGGGGTTGAATGCTTTCTTT	CAWKRGLNAFF
once	TRBJ2-3	.	TRBV7-8	TGTGCCAGCAGCTTTATCGGGGGTTTT	CASSFIGGF
.	TRBJ1-5	.	TRBV28	TGTGCCAGCAGTTTAATGAGGTCTGGCAATCAGCCCCAGCATTTT	CASSLMRSGNQPQHF
.	TRBJ1-2	.	TRBV6-5	TGTGCCAGCAGTTACAGGGATGAAAACTATGGCTACACCTTC	CASSYRDENYGYTF
.	TRBJ2-7	.	TRBV4-1	TGCGCCAGCAGCCAAAGACTAACTTACGAGCAGTACTTC	CASSQRLTYEQYF
.	TRBJ1-2	.	TRBV6-5	TGTGCCAGCAGCTCGGGGAGCTACTATGGCTACACCTTC	CASSSGSYYGYTF
.	TRBJ1-2	.	TRBV19	TGTGCCAGTAATGATACACCCGGTCAAAACTATGGCTACACCTTC	CASNDTPGQNYGYTF
.	TRBJ1-4	TRBD1	TRBV23-1	TGCGCCAGCAATCTAAGACAGGGGGAAAATGAAAAACTGTTTTTT	CASNLRQGENEKLFF
once	TRBJ1-2	TRBD1	TRBV5-1	TGCGCCAGCAGCCGACAGGGGGTTGGCTACACCTTC	CASSRQGVGYTF
.	TRBJ2-3	.	TRBV18	TGTGCCAGCTCACCACCGCGCGCTCGCACAGATACGCAGTATTTT	CASSPPRARTDTQYF
.	TRBJ2-1	TRBD2	TRBV5-6	TGTGCCAGCAGCTGGCCAGCGGGACACAATGAGCAGTTCTTC	CASSWPAGHNEQFF
.	TRBJ2-1	.	TRBV5-4	TGTGCCAGCCTAGATTGGGGAAACAATGAGCAGTTCTTC	CASLDWGNNEQFF
.	TRBJ1-5	.	TRBV6-5	TGTGCCAGCAGTTTCAGGGTTCAGCCCCAGCATTTT	CASSFRVQPQHF
few	TRBJ2-6	.	TRBV7-2	TGTGCCAGCAGCCCCATAATAGGACAACAACTTGCCGGGGCCAACGTCCTGACTTTC	CASSPIIGQQLAGANVLTF
.	TRBJ2-1	.	TRBV5-1	TGCGCCAGCAGCGAGGGGGGCCGTTACAATGAGCAGTTCTTC	CASSEGGRYNEQFF
.	TRBJ2-3	.	TRBV4-1	TGCGCCAGCAGACCTAATGTAGGATATACGCAGTATTTT	CASRPNVGYTQYF
.	TRBJ2-3	TRBD1	TRBV28	TGTGCCAGCAGTAGGGACAGGGAGAGCACAGATACGCAGTATTTT	CASSRDRESTDTQYF
once	TRBJ2-1	TRBD2	TRBV9	TGTGCCAGCAGCGTAGATCCAGCGGGATGGATAAATGAGCAGTTCTTC	CASSVDPAGWINEQFF
.	TRBJ2-4	.	TRBV19	TGTGCCAGTAGTATATTTGTGGGATCTCAAAACATTCAGTACTTC	CASSIFVGSQNIQYF
.	TRBJ2-5	.	TRBV9	TGTGCCAGCAGCGTAGTTTCCGGGTCACAAGAGACCCAGTACTTC	CASSVVSGSQETQYF
few	TRBJ2-1	TRBD1	TRBV15	TGTGCCACCAGCTCGGACAGGGGACCATCCAATGAGCAGTTCTTC	CATSSDRGPSNEQFF